This TCR beta chain was documented in a study of CD8+CD57+ T cells in acquired aplastic anemia. CDR1 and CDR2 from the germline V gene are SGHAT and FQNNGV. This CDR3 region has 14 residues. Trimming removed 5 bases from V and 6 bases from J, with 17 bases in between. About this clonotype: The antigen remains unidentified.

The use of genomic DNA as template underpinned the TCR beta VDJ and CDR3 profiling. TCRdb reprocessed the reads with MiXCR, giving one entry per CDR3 protein. The top ten clones hold under 4.5% of a sample with around 400,000 distinct CDR3 sequences, roughly 68% of them seen once. Study conclusions and caveats: Patients and controls turned out to have 25 to 35 CD8+ CDR3 sequences in common.

V gene TRBV11-2 combines with J gene TRBJ2-7, with D perhaps TRBD2 (5 bases). Sequenced: sorted CD4+, CD8+, or CD8+CD57+ T cells (not recorded which) from PBMCs. This clonotype was obtained from a human donor in good health, serving as a control. As DNA, the CDR3 is TGTGCCAGCAGCATCCGCCCGGGGTTGGCCGAGCAGTACTTC. It translates to CASSIRPGLAEQYF.